A selection of T cell receptor beta chains follows, all from one sample in a study of response to subunit inactivated influenza vaccine. Using its own MiXCR run on the RT-PCR reads, TCRdb lists one record per CDR3 protein. The sample records 650,000 to 850,000 distinct CDR3 sequences, more than 11% being singletons. Here the sequenced sample was PBMCs from blood, taken 14 to 15 days before vaccination. These receptors all come from a man between 45 and 60 years old who received an inactivated influenza vaccine. CDR3s include the opening cysteine and the closing phenylalanine or tryptophan. A D gene is named only where the DNA matches it firmly. Size tells how often a clone was seen (once, few, many) or the class of an expanded clone, and some rows leave it out.

j_call v_call d_call clone_size cdr3_aa cdr3_nt
TRBJ2-3 TRBV7-9 NA few CASKHVIADTQYF TGTGCCAGCAAACACGTCATTGCAGATACGCAGTATTTT
TRBJ2-2 TRBV2 TRBD2 few CASSVGLAGTGELFF TGTGCCAGCAGTGTTGGACTAGCGGGGACCGGGGAGCTGTTTTTT
TRBJ1-1 TRBV9 TRBD1 few CASSVGPGQGAEAFF TGTGCCAGCAGCGTGGGACCGGGACAGGGGGCTGAAGCTTTCTTT
TRBJ2-5 TRBV7-2 NA few CASSLQGASVETQYF TGTGCCAGCAGCTTACAAGGGGCCTCGGTAGAGACCCAGTACTTC
TRBJ2-1 TRBV29-1 TRBD2 NA CSVEDTGGAGVYNEQFF TGCAGCGTTGAAGATACTGGTGGAGCGGGAGTTTACAATGAGCAGTTCTTC
TRBJ2-1 TRBV11-2 NA NA CASSLDWSLGYNEQFF TGTGCCAGCAGCTTAGATTGGAGCCTAGGGTACAATGAGCAGTTCTTC
TRBJ1-2 TRBV19 TRBD1 few CASEGQGNYGYTF TGTGCCAGCGAGGGACAGGGGAACTATGGCTACACCTTC
TRBJ1-1 TRBV4-3 NA NA CASSQELAATEAFF TGCGCCAGCAGCCAAGAACTGGCAGCGACTGAAGCTTTCTTT
TRBJ2-1 TRBV27 NA few CASRKNRTRNEQFF TGTGCCAGCCGAAAGAATCGGACCCGCAATGAGCAGTTCTTC
TRBJ1-2 TRBV29-1 NA many CSVEAVNGYTF TGCAGCGTTGAAGCCGTAAATGGCTACACCTTC
TRBJ2-1 TRBV4-3 TRBD1 few CASSQAPGQGHNEQFF TGCGCCAGCAGCCAAGCTCCGGGACAGGGCCACAATGAGCAGTTCTTC
TRBJ2-1 TRBV5-5 NA NA CASSPEMHRYNEQFF TGTGCCAGCAGCCCAGAAATGCACAGGTACAATGAGCAGTTCTTC
TRBJ2-3 TRBV28 NA NA CATTPGLYTDTQYF TGTGCCACCACCCCAGGACTTTACACAGATACGCAGTATTTT
TRBJ2-7 TRBV6-1 TRBD2 few CASLLAGPSYEQYF TGTGCCAGCTTGCTAGCGGGGCCGTCCTACGAGCAGTACTTC
TRBJ2-3 TRBV29-1 NA NA CSVPGVSADTQYF TGCAGCGTTCCAGGGGTTAGCGCAGATACGCAGTATTTT
TRBJ1-1 TRBV5-1 NA few CASSPIPRGRGTEAFF TGCGCCAGCAGCCCGATCCCCCGGGGGCGCGGGACTGAAGCTTTCTTT
TRBJ1-2 TRBV12-3/TRBV12-4 TRBD1 many CASSRPGTGAYGYTF TGTGCCAGCAGTCGACCAGGGACAGGGGCCTATGGCTACACCTTC